These T cell receptor beta chains were read from a single sample in a study of blood T cell repertoires in COVID-19. The data were produced by immunoSEQ multiplex PCR, yet TCRdb's version contains in-frame clones alone and is incomplete. The data show 160,000 or so clones, more than 75% seen once. Sequenced input: PBMCs or T cells enriched from blood (not recorded which). Source of these receptors: a woman aged 45-65 years who had recovered from COVID-19. Each CDR3 is given with its conserved first and last residue. Each record gives: J gene, V gene, clone size, D gene, CDR3 DNA, CDR3 protein. D genes are given only for firm matches. Size is omitted from some rows. Given values are once, few, many or a class for expanded clones.

TRBJ2-1 | TRBV7-2 | once | TRBD2 | TGTGCCAGCAGCTTAGGCAGAGCGGGGGGGCTGACTTTAGAGCAGTTCTTC | CASSLGRAGGLTLEQFF
TRBJ1-1 | TRBV6-2/TRBV6-3 | . | . | TGTGCCAGCAGCAGGAGGCCGGGGACTGAAGCTTTCTTT | CASSRRPGTEAFF
TRBJ1-1 | TRBV5-5 | . | TRBD1 | TGTGCCAGCAGCAGGACAGGGGTTGACAAAACTGAAGCTTTCTTT | CASSRTGVDKTEAFF
TRBJ2-2 | TRBV2 | . | . | TGTGCCAGCAGTGGTAGGAACACCGGGGAGCTGTTTTTT | CASSGRNTGELFF
TRBJ2-5 | TRBV19 | . | . | TGTGCCAGTAGTTTTTCAGGGGAGTACAGTGGAGAGACCCAGTACTTC | CASSFSGEYSGETQYF
TRBJ2-4 | TRBV27 | . | TRBD1 | TGTGCCAGCAGTTCCCCTTCACAGGGGCTGGGGCAAAACATTCAGTACTTC | CASSSPSQGLGQNIQYF
TRBJ1-2 | TRBV6-1 | . | . | TGTGCCAGCAGTGAAAACGGGGTAAATGGCTACACCTTC | CASSENGVNGYTF
TRBJ1-1 | TRBV7-2 | . | . | TGTGCCAGCAGCCGCCAGGGGAGGGGAATGAACACTGAAGCTTTCTTT | CASSRQGRGMNTEAFF
TRBJ2-2 | TRBV18 | . | . | TGTGCCAGCTCACCACCCCAGGGGAACACCGGGGAGCTGTTTTTT | CASSPPQGNTGELFF
TRBJ2-1 | TRBV18 | . | . | TGTGCCAGCTCACCAAGTTTAGCCTACAATGAGCAGTTCTTC | CASSPSLAYNEQFF
TRBJ1-4 | TRBV19 | once | TRBD1 | TGTGCCAGTAGTATGAGTGAGGACAGGGCTTTGGATGAAAAACTGTTTTTT | CASSMSEDRALDEKLFF
TRBJ1-3 | TRBV6-5 | . | TRBD1 | TGTGCCAGCAGCCCGGACAGGACTGGAAACACCATATATTTT | CASSPDRTGNTIYF
TRBJ2-1 | TRBV3-1/TRBV3-2 | . | . | TGTGCCAGCAGCGCTCGGAGGACGAAGGTGGGCAATGAGCAGTTCTTC | CASSARRTKVGNEQFF
TRBJ1-1 | TRBV19 | . | . | TGTGCCAGTAGCGTACAAGGAGGCGCTGAAGCTTTCTTT | CASSVQGGAEAFF
TRBJ1-2 | TRBV6-5 | . | . | TGTGCCATCTCAAGGAGGGAGCCAGCTAACTATGGCTACACCTTC | CAISRREPANYGYTF
TRBJ2-2 | TRBV4-1 | few | . | TGCGCCAGCAGCCAAGTGAATAGCGCCGGGGAGCTGTTTTTT | CASSQVNSAGELFF
TRBJ1-5 | TRBV19 | . | . | TGTGCCACCCGAACAGGGTTGTGGAATCAGCCCCAGCATTTT | CATRTGLWNQPQHF
TRBJ1-1 | TRBV18 | . | . | TGTGCCAGCTCAGAGGACTATGGGGACACTGAAGCTTTCTTT | CASSEDYGDTEAFF
TRBJ2-5 | TRBV4-3 | once | TRBD2 | TGCGCCAGCAGCCAACAACTAGCGGGGCCCCAAGAGACCCAGTACTTC | CASSQQLAGPQETQYF
TRBJ1-1 | TRBV7-9 | . | . | TGTGCCAGCAGCCCGGGAACCACTGAAGCTTTCTTT | CASSPGTTEAFF
TRBJ1-6 | TRBV5-6 | . | TRBD1 | TGTGCCAGCAGCTTCAAGGGACAGGGCTCACCCCTCCACTTT | CASSFKGQGSPLHF
TRBJ1-2 | TRBV25-1 | . | TRBD1 | TGTGCCAGCAGTAACTACTTATTGGGACAGGGGGGTGGCTACACCTTC | CASSNYLLGQGGGYTF
TRBJ2-2 | TRBV12-5 | . | TRBD2 | TGTGCTAGTGGTCTGGGTCGAGCGGGGGCCACGAACACCGGGGAGCTGTTTTTT | CASGLGRAGATNTGELFF
TRBJ2-4 | TRBV14 | . | . | TGTGCCAGCAGCCAAATGCGTAACAAAAACATTCAGTACTTC | CASSQMRNKNIQYF
TRBJ2-7 | TRBV7-2 | . | . | TGTGCCAGCAGCTTAGGAGGGATGTCCTACGAGCAGTACTTC | CASSLGGMSYEQYF
TRBJ2-1 | TRBV4-2 | many | . | TGTGCCAGCAGCCTAAACAATGAGCAGTTCTTC | CASSLNNEQFF
TRBJ1-1 | TRBV9 | once | TRBD1 | TGTGCCAGCAGCGTAGGGCAGGGACAGGGGGCGTCTACGAATGTGGCTTTCTTT | CASSVGQGQGASTNVAFF
TRBJ1-1 | TRBV29-1 | once | TRBD1 | TGCAGCGTTCGTAGACAGGACAGGGGGGCGATGAACACTGAAGCTTTCTTT | CSVRRQDRGAMNTEAFF
TRBJ2-3 | TRBV5-8 | . | TRBD2 | TGTGCCAGCACCCGTGGAGCGGGGAAGGCAGATACGCAGTATTTT | CASTRGAGKADTQYF
TRBJ1-1 | TRBV11-2 | . | . | TGTGCCAGCAGCTTAGGGGGCTTGAACACTGAAGCTTTCTTT | CASSLGGLNTEAFF
TRBJ1-5 | TRBV18 | once | . | TGTGCCAGCTCACCAACAGGGATGGATCAGCCCCAGCATTTT | CASSPTGMDQPQHF
TRBJ2-7 | TRBV19 | . | TRBD1 | TGTGCCAGTAGAAGGGGACAGGGGTCCTACGAGCAGTACTTC | CASRRGQGSYEQYF
TRBJ1-6 | TRBV6-2/TRBV6-3 | . | TRBD1 | TGTGCCAGCAGCCCCCCCTCGACAGGGGCGAATTCACCCCTCCACTTT | CASSPPSTGANSPLHF
TRBJ2-3 | TRBV24-1 | . | . | TGTGCCACCAGTGATGCAACGACACCAGATACGCAGTATTTT | CATSDATTPDTQYF
TRBJ2-7 | TRBV7-8 | . | . | TGTGCCAGCAGCGAGTCCAGGGGTTTCGAGCAGTACTTC | CASSESRGFEQYF
TRBJ1-1 | TRBV15 | . | . | TGTGCCACCAGCTCTACAGGGAACACTGAAGCTTTCTTT | CATSSTGNTEAFF
TRBJ2-5 | TRBV3-1/TRBV3-2 | once | TRBD2 | TGTGCCAGCAGCCATCGGACTAGCGGGGGGGCCTGGGAGACCCAGTACTTC | CASSHRTSGGAWETQYF
TRBJ2-7 | TRBV27 | . | TRBD1 | TGTGCCAGCAGGTCCGGGACAGGGAGCTCCTACGAGCAGTACTTC | CASRSGTGSSYEQYF
TRBJ2-5 | TRBV7-2 | . | TRBD1 | TGTGCCACGTCCCGGGACAGGGGCCAAGAGACCCAGTACTTC | CATSRDRGQETQYF
TRBJ1-2 | TRBV6-5 | . | . | TGTGCCAGCAGGGATTCACCAGGGTTCAACTATGGCTACACCTTC | CASRDSPGFNYGYTF
TRBJ1-4 | TRBV4-1 | . | . | TGCGCCAGCAGCCAAGATCGGCAGGGATTAGGAACTAATGAAAAACTGTTTTTT | CASSQDRQGLGTNEKLFF
TRBJ2-5 | TRBV5-6 | . | . | TGTGCCAGCAGCATCGACAATCAAGAGACCCAGTACTTC | CASSIDNQETQYF
TRBJ1-2 | TRBV11-2 | . | . | TGTGCCAGCACCCTGGCGGCAGCGAGTAACTATGGCTACACCTTC | CASTLAAASNYGYTF
TRBJ2-7 | TRBV12-5 | . | TRBD1 | TGTGCTAGTGGTTTGGTACTCGGGACAGGATCTTTAGGGGAGCAGTACTTC | CASGLVLGTGSLGEQYF
TRBJ2-1 | TRBV5-1 | . | . | TGCGCCAGCAGCTTGAGGGGCGGTCCTTTAAGGGTTGAGCAGTTCTTC | CASSLRGGPLRVEQFF
TRBJ1-2 | TRBV18 | . | TRBD1 | TGTGCCAGCTCACCGAAGGGACAGGGGGGTGGCTACACCTTC | CASSPKGQGGGYTF
TRBJ1-2 | TRBV5-6 | . | . | TGTGCCAGCAGCTTGAACAGGAGGGGATATGGCTACACCTTC | CASSLNRRGYGYTF
TRBJ1-1 | TRBV18 | . | TRBD1 | TGTGCCAGCTCGCCAACCATGACAGGGAATACTGAAGCTTTCTTT | CASSPTMTGNTEAFF
TRBJ1-1 | TRBV18 | . | TRBD1 | TGTGCCAGCTCATCTCCCGGGACAGTGGCCACTGAAGCTTTCTTT | CASSSPGTVATEAFF
TRBJ1-2 | TRBV7-9 | . | TRBD1 | TGTGCCAGCAGCTATCAGGGGGCAATAGGGTATGGCTACACCTTC | CASSYQGAIGYGYTF
TRBJ2-7 | TRBV5-1 | . | TRBD2 | TGCGCCAGCAGGGAGCCGGGACTAGCCTCCTACGAGCAGTACTTC | CASREPGLASYEQYF
TRBJ1-2 | TRBV12-5 | . | . | TGTGCTAGTGGTTTCCCCGACAGGCCCTATGGCTACACCTTC | CASGFPDRPYGYTF
TRBJ1-6 | TRBV5-1 | . | TRBD1 | TGCGCCAGCAGCGTGGGACAGGTGGAGAAGGAGCCTTTCTCCTATAATTCACCCCTCCACTTT | CASSVGQVEKEPFSYNSPLHF
TRBJ1-4 | TRBV9 | . | . | TGTGCCAGCAGCGTCACGGGTCGCACTAATGAAAAACTGTTTTTT | CASSVTGRTNEKLFF
TRBJ2-7 | TRBV11-2 | . | . | TGTGCCAGCAGCTTAGGGGGCCTTTCCTACGAGCAGTACTTC | CASSLGGLSYEQYF
TRBJ1-2 | TRBV19 | . | . | TGTGCCAGTAGTACAAAGAGCGGGGGTAACTATGGCTACACCTTC | CASSTKSGGNYGYTF
TRBJ1-2 | TRBV25-1 | . | . | TGTGCCAGCTTTGCCAGGGGCGCCACCGGGGTAGGCTACACCTTC | CASFARGATGVGYTF
TRBJ1-2 | TRBV6-5 | . | . | TGTGCCAGCAGTTTTCGAATCGTCTCAGGGTTCTATGGCTACACCTTC | CASSFRIVSGFYGYTF
TRBJ2-2 | TRBV7-9 | . | . | TGTGCCAGCAGCTTAGCGTATGAGGGGGAGCTGTTTTTT | CASSLAYEGELFF